One T cell receptor beta chain is described in this entry. The sample belongs to a study of blood T cell repertoires in COVID-19. About the study: T cells, B-cell-depleted T cells, or PBMCs provided the cDNA or gDNA that served as material.

The repertoire was sequenced with immunoSEQ multiplex PCR; TCRdb's copy has only in-frame clones and lacks some. The repertoire consists of 150,000 to 200,000 clones, with around 82% occurring once and the leading ten covering more than 4.5%. J lost 2 bases, V lost 5 bases, and 5 bases had no gene match. Germline V gene lookup returns CDR1 GTSNPN and CDR2 SVGIG (reference sequence). The CDR3 extends over 13 amino acids. The J gene is TRBJ2-5, the V gene TRBV30; 7 bases fit TRBD1. Specimen: PBMCs or T cells enriched from blood (not recorded which). The sequence was obtained from a woman aged 55-69 years with acute COVID-19. This CDR3 is CAWERDSQETQYF. DNA for the CDR3: TGTGCCTGGGAGAGGGACAGTCAAGAGACCCAGTACTTC. The entire variable domain, with the rest obtained from reference TRBV30 and TRBJ2-5, is as follows: SQTIHQWPATLVQPVGSPLSLECTVEGTSNPNLYWYRQAAGRGLQLLFYSVGIGQISSEVPQNLSASRPQDRQFILSSKKLLLSDSGFYLCAWERDSQETQYFGPGTRLLVL.